This T cell receptor (beta chain) stems from a study of Ad26.COV2.S vaccination and SARS-CoV-2 variants. Of note for this clone: No antigen is known for it.

Data came from immunoSEQ multiplex PCR; TCRdb stores just in-frame clones and leaves some out. Of approximately 300,000 clones in the sample, approximately 86% were seen once. The CDR3 runs to 16 residues. The V and J ends lost 5 bases and 4 bases respectively, with 18 bases between them. CDR1 and CDR2 from the germline V gene are SGHAT and FQDESV (reference sequence). The treatment denotes: roughly 18 received Ad26.COV2.S at low or high dose, single or two shots; 5 received placebo; per-sample allocation not given. After the first vaccine or placebo injection, samples were drawn on day 63. As its vector, the vaccine had Ad26, which expressed Wuhan-strain SARS-CoV-2 spike. Points from the study as a whole: Measurement of non-spike TCR breadth gave similar results in vaccine and placebo recipients. Recipients given vaccine exceeded placebo recipients in spike-specific TCR breadth.

The sequencing used peripheral blood, collected in a trial of Ad26.COV2.S vaccine versus placebo. V usage is TRBV11-1 and J usage is TRBJ2-1; D tentatively fits TRBD1 or TRBD2 (5 bases each). The sequence was obtained from a person aged 18 to 59 who received the Ad26.COV2.S COVID-19 vaccine or a placebo. The CDR3 region has the DNA TGTGCCAGCAGCCCCCTTGGGTGGGGGATTTACAATGAGCAGTTCTTC. This encodes CASSPLGWGIYNEQFF.